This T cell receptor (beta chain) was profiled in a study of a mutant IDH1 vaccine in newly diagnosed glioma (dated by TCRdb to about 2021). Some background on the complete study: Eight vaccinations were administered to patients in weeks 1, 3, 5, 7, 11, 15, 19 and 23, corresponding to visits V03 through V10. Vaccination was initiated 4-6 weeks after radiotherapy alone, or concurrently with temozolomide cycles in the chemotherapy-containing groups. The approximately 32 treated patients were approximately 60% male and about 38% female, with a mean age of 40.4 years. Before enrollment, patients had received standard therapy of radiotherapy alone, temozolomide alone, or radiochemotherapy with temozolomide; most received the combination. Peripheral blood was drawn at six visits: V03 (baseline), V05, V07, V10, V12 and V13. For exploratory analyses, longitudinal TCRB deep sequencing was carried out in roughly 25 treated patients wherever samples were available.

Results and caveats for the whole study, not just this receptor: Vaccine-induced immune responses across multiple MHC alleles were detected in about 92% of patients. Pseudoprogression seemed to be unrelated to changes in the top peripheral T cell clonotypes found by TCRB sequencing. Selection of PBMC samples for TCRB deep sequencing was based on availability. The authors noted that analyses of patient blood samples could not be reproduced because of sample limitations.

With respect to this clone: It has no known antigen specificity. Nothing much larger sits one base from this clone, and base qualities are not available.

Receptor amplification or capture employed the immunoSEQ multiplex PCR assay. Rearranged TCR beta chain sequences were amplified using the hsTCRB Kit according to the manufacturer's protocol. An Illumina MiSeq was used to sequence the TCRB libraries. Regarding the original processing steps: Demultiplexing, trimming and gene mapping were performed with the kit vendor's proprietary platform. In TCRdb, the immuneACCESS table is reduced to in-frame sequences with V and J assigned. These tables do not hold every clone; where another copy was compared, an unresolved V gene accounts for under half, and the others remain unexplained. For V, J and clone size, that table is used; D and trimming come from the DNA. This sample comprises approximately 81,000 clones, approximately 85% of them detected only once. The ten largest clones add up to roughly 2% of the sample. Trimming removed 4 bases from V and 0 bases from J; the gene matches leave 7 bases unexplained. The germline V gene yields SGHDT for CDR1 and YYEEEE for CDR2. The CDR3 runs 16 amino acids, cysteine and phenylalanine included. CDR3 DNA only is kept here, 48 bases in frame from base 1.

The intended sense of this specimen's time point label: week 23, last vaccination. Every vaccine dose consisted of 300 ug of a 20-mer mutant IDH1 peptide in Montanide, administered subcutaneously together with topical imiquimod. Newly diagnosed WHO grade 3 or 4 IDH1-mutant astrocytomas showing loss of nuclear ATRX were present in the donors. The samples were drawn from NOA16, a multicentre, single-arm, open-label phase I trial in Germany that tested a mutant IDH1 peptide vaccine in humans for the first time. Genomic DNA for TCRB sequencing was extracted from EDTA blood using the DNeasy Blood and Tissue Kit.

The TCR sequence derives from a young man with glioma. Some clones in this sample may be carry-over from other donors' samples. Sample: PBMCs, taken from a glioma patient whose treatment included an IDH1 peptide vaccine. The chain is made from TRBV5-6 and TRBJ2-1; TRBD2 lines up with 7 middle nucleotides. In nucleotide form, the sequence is TGTGCCAGCAGCCGTACTAGCGTGAGCTCCTACAATGAGCAGTTCTTC. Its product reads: CASSRTSVSSYNEQFF.